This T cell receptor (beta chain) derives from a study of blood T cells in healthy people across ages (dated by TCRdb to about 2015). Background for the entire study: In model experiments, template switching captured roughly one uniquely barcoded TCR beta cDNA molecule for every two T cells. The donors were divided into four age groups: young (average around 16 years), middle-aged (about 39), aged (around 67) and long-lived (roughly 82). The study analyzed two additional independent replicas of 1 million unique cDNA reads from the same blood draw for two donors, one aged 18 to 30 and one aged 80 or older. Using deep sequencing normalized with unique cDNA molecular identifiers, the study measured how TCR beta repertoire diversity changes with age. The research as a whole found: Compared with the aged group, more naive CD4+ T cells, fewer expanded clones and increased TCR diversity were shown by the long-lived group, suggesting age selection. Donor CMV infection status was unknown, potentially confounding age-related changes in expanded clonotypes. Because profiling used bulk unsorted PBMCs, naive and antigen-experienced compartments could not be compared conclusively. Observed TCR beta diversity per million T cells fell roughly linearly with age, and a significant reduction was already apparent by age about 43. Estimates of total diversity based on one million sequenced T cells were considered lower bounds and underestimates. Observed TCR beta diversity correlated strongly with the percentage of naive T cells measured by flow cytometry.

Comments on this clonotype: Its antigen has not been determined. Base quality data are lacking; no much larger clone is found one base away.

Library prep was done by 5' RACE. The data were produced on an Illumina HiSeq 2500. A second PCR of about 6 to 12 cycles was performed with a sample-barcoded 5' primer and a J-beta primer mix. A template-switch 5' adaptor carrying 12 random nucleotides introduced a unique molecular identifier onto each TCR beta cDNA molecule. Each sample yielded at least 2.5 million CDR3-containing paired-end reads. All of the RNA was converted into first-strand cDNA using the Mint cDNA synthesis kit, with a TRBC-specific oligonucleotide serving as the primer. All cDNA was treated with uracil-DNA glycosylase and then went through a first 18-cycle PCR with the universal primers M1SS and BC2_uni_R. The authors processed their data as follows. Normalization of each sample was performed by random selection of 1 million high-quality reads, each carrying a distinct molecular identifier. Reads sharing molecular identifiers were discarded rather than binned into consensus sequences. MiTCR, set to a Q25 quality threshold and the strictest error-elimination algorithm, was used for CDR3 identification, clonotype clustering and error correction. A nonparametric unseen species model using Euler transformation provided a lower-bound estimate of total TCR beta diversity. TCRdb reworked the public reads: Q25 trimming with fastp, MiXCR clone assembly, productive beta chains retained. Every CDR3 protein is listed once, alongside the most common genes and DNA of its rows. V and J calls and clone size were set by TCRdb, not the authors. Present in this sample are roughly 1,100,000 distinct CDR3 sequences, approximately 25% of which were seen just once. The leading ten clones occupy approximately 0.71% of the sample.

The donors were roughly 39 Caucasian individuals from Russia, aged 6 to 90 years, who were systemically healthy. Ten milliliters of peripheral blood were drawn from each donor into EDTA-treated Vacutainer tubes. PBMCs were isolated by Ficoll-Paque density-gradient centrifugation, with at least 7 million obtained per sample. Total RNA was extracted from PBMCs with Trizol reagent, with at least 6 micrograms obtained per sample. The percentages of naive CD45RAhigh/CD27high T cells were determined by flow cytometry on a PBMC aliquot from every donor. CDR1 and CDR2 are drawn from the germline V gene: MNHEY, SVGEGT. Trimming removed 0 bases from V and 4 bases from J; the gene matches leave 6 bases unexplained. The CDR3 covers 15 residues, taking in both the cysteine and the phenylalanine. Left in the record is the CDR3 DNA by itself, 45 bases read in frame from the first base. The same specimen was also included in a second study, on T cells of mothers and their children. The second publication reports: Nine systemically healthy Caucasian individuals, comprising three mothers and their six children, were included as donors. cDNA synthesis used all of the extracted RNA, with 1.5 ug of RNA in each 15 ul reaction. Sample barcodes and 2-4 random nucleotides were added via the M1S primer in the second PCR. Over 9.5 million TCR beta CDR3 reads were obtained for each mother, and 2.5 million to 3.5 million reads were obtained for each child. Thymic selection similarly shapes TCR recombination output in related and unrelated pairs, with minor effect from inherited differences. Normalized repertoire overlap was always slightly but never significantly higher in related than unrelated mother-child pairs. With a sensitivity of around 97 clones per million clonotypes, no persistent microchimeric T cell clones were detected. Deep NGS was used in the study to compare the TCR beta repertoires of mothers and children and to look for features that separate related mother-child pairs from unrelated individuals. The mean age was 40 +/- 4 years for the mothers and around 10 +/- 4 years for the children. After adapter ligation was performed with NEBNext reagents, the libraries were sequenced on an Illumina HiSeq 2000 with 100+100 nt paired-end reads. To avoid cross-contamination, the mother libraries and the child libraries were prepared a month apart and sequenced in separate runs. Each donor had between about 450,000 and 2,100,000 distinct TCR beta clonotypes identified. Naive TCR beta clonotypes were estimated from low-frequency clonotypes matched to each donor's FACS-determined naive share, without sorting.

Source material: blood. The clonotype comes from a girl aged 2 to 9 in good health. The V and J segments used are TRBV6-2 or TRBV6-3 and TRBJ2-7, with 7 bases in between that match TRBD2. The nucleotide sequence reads TGTGCCAGCAGTTACTCAGTCCTAGCGGATTACGAGCAGTACTTC. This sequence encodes CASSYSVLADYEQYF.